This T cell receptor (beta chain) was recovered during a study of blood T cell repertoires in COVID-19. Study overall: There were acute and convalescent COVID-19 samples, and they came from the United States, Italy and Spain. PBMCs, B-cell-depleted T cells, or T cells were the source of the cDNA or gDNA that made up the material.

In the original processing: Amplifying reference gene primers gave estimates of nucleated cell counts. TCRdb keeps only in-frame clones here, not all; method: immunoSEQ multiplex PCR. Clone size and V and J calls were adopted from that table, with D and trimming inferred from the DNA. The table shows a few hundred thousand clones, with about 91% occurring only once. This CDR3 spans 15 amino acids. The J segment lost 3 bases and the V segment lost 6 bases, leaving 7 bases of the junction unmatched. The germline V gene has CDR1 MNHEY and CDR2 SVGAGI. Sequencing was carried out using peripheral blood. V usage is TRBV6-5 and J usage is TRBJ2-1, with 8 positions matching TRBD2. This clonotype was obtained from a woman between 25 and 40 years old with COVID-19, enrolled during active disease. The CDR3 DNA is TGTGCCAGCAGGCCCCCGGGAGGGGTCTACAATGAGCAGTTCTTC. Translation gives CASRPPGGVYNEQFF.